One and the same sample provided the 13 T cell receptor beta chains below, sequenced in a study of Ad26.COV2.S vaccination and SARS-CoV-2 variants. Treatment in this sample: 15 to 20 received Ad26.COV2.S at low or high dose, single or two shots; about 5 received placebo; per-sample allocation not given. Samples came from day 63 after the first vaccine or placebo injection. Clones were read by immunoSEQ multiplex PCR, and TCRdb kept only the in-frame ones, dropping some. The repertoire includes more than 300,000 clones, approximately 86% of them detected once, and 2% to 2.5% sits in the top ten. Material: peripheral blood, obtained in a trial of Ad26.COV2.S vaccine versus placebo. These receptor sequences come from a person between 18 and 65 years old who received the Ad26.COV2.S COVID-19 vaccine or a placebo.

The V and J genes are TRBV19 and TRBJ1-2; no clear D. The CDR3 runs 12 residues. Looked up from germline, CDR1 is LNHDA and CDR2 is SQIVND (reference sequence). V gave up 3 bases and J gave up 4 bases, with 6 bases separating them. As DNA, the CDR3 is TGTGCCAGTAGTATCCTGCGCTATGGCTACACCTTC. As protein: CASSILRYGYTF.

This clone was found once. The CDR3 loop reads CASSETYGFGETQYF. For the CDR3, the DNA is TGTGCCAGCAGTGAGACGTATGGGTTCGGGGAGACCCAGTACTTC. This chain connects TRBV25-1 to TRBJ2-5; the D is unclear. Germline values: CDR1 MGHDK, CDR2 SYGVNS. The V end was cut by 3 bases, the J end by 5 bases, with 16 bases between. The CDR3 has 15 amino acids.

The chain links TRBV11-3 to TRBJ2-3; D is perhaps TRBD2 (7 bases). V was clipped by 3 bases and J by 11 bases, with 30 bases between them. Germline V lookup: CDR1 SGHNT, CDR2 YENEEA. The CDR3 totals 18 residues. CDR3 region: CASSFLIRRGAPPRGQYF. The CDR3 coding sequence is TGTGCCAGCAGCTTTCTTATCCGTCGGGGGGCCCCGCCTCGGGGGCAGTATTTT.

The chain couples TRBV7-2 to TRBJ2-3; 8 nucleotides agree with TRBD2. CDR1 SGHTA and CDR2 FQGNSA come from the germline V gene. This CDR3 has 16 amino acids. V shed 6 bases and J 4 bases; nucleotides not matched to a gene: 12. CDR3 coding DNA: TGTGCCAGCAGTTCCCCGCCGGGGGGGCTCCCAGATACGCAGTATTTT. This codes for CASSSPPGGLPDTQYF.

The chain recombines TRBV11-3 with TRBJ2-3; 7 nucleotides agree with TRBD2. Germline V CDR1 and CDR2: SGHNT, YENEEA. The CDR3 runs to 17 residues. Unmatched junction bases numbered 11, after V lost 3 bases and J lost 2 bases. The CDR3 DNA sequence: TGTGCCAGCAGCTTCACCCTGAGGACTAGTAACACAGATACGCAGTATTTT. Translation: CASSFTLRTSNTDTQYF.

The chain employs TRBV2 and TRBJ1-3; D unclear. Per germline, CDR1 SNHLY and CDR2 FYNNEI. V was cut by 2 bases and J by 0 bases, with 5 bases left in between. The CDR3 length is 14 residues. The CDR3 here is CASSENSSGNTIYF. The CDR3 coding sequence is TGTGCCAGCAGTGAAAACAGCTCTGGAAACACCATATATTTT.

This chain joins TRBV12-5 and TRBJ2-7; either TRBD1 or TRBD2 may fit D (5 bases each). CDR3 length equals 14 residues. CDR1 and CDR2 from the germline V gene are LGHNT and FRNRAP. V was cut by 5 bases and J by 3 bases, with 14 bases left in between. The CDR3 sequence: CASGPQGGLYEQYF. The CDR3 DNA reads as TGTGCTAGTGGTCCGCAGGGCGGACTCTACGAGCAGTACTTC.

CDR3 residues: CASSQYRESDTQYF. CDR3 DNA sequence: TGCGCCAGCAGCCAATACCGGGAATCAGATACGCAGTATTTT. The J gene is TRBJ2-3, the V gene TRBV4-1, with D perhaps matching TRBD2 (5 bases). This CDR3 has 14 residues. Per germline, CDR1 MGHRA and CDR2 YSYEKL. V lost 2 bases and J lost 4, with 10 bases in between.

This clone was seen a handful of times. The genes are TRBV20-1 and TRBJ2-7; TRBD2 agrees at 9 bases. This CDR3 contains 14 residues. V dropped 3 bases and J dropped 3; count of bases not matched to a gene: 6. CDR1 is DFQATT, CDR2 SNEGSKA, per germline (reference sequence). In DNA, the CDR3 is TGCAGTGCTAGTCTAGCGGGGCGGTTCTACGAGCAGTACTTC. It encodes CSASLAGRFYEQYF.

The chain employs TRBV19 and TRBJ1-5; D ambiguous. The CDR3 runs 15 residues. CDR1 and CDR2 from the germline V gene are LNHDA and SQIVND (reference sequence). V gave up 7 bases and J gave up 2 bases, with 15 bases separating them. The CDR3 sequence is CASMTRTDRNQPQHF. The CDR3 DNA follows: TGTGCCAGTATGACCCGTACAGACCGCAATCAGCCCCAGCATTTT.

This clone occurred once. The rearrangement joins TRBV27 to TRBJ2-2, with TRBD2 matching over 8 bases. From germline, CDR1 is MNHEY and CDR2 SMNVEV (reference sequence). Trimming took 5 bases from V and 6 from J; bases not matched to a gene: 5. This CDR3 region has 14 residues. CDR3 coding DNA: TGTGCCAGCAGTCTCGGGGGGGCCGCCGGGGAGCTGTTTTTT. It translates to CASSLGGAAGELFF.

This clone was recorded a few times. The chain joins TRBV10-1 to TRBJ1-6; D is perhaps TRBD1 (5 bases). Germline V CDR1 and CDR2: WNHNN, SYGVQD (reference sequence). The length of the CDR3 is 17 residues. V was cut by 9 bases and J by 8 bases, with 26 bases left in between. DNA for the CDR3: TGCGCCAGTATCCCAGGTCCCCCCGCAGGGTTTTATTCACCCCTCCACTTT. Its translation is CASIPGPPAGFYSPLHF.

The chain carries TRBV6-5 and TRBJ1-5; TRBD1 might be the D (6 bases). Trimming cost V 4 bases and J 7 bases, with 11 bases left between them. In germline, CDR1 is MNHEY, CDR2 SVGAGI. The CDR3 runs 13 residues. CDR3 in DNA: TGTGCCAGCAGTTCCATACAGGGCCAGCCCCAGCATTTT. Encoded protein: CASSSIQGQPQHF.